This T cell receptor (beta chain) was recovered during a study of blood T cell repertoires in COVID-19. As handled by the study authors: Reference gene primer amplification in the assay estimated nucleated cell counts. Here immunoSEQ multiplex PCR was the method, and the copy in TCRdb shows in-frame clones only, minus some. For V, J and clone size, that table is used; D and trimming come from the DNA. Of about 210,000 clones in the sample, over 60% were seen once. The CDR3 has 15 amino acids. Germline lookup yields CDR1 SEHNR and CDR2 FQNEAQ (reference sequence). V lost 3 bases to trimming and J lost 2 bases, with 13 bases between them.

This clonotype originated in a woman aged 70-85 years with acute or convalescent COVID-19. Sequencing was performed on peripheral blood. The V and J genes are TRBV7-9 and TRBJ1-2; the D gene is possibly TRBD1 (6 bases). CDR3 sequence reads: CASSFSRTANYGYTF. CDR3 in DNA: TGTGCCAGCAGCTTTTCTCGGACAGCGAACTATGGCTACACCTTC.